These T cell receptor beta chains were read from a single sample in a study of OX40 agonist ivuxolimab in advanced cancers. Data came from immunoSEQ multiplex PCR; TCRdb stores just in-frame clones and leaves some out. Of tens of thousands of clones detected, over 70% appear once; the ten largest clones hold about 4.9%. The sequencing here drew on CD4+ or CD8+ T cells sorted from blood, taken in a trial of the OX40 agonist ivuxolimab. These TCRs come from an adult with an advanced solid tumor such as melanoma, head and neck, liver or kidney cancer. The CDR3 runs from the conserved cysteine through the conserved F or W. The D gene is left open where the match is weak. Clone size is stated in some rows and not others, as once, few, many or a class when expanded.

TRBV29-1	NA	NA	TRBJ1-2	CSVGSAGDYGYTF	TGCAGCGTTGGATCCGCGGGGGACTATGGCTACACCTTC
TRBV5-1	NA	NA	TRBJ2-3	CASSSELATKISTDTQYF	TGCGCCAGCAGCTCCGAGCTAGCCACCAAAATTAGCACAGATACGCAGTATTTT
TRBV27	once	TRBD1	TRBJ1-5	CASRAGTVSNSNQPQHF	TGTGCCAGCAGGGCGGGGACAGTCTCCAATAGCAATCAGCCCCAGCATTTT
TRBV18	NA	TRBD1	TRBJ2-7	CATQATGQGKEQYF	TGTGCCACCCAGGCCACGGGACAGGGTAAAGAGCAGTACTTC
TRBV29-1	NA	NA	TRBJ2-2	CSVVWQGLSGELFF	TGCAGCGTTGTGTGGCAGGGGTTGTCCGGGGAGCTGTTTTTT
TRBV18	few	NA	TRBJ1-5	CASSPRQDQPQHF	TGTGCCAGCTCACCTCGACAAGATCAGCCCCAGCATTTT
TRBV4-1	NA	NA	TRBJ2-5	CASSQYRDSFETQYF	TGCGCCAGCAGCCAATACAGGGATTCGTTCGAGACCCAGTACTTC
TRBV27	NA	TRBD1	TRBJ1-4	CASSSRQGGEKLFF	TGTGCCAGCAGTTCAAGACAGGGCGGAGAAAAACTGTTTTTT
TRBV18	NA	TRBD1	TRBJ1-2	CASSPPDTGTGHRKAGYTF	TGTGCCAGCTCACCACCGGACACCGGGACAGGTCATAGGAAAGCTGGCTACACCTTC
TRBV7-8	once	NA	TRBJ2-7	CATTYAGAVEQYF	TGTGCCACGACGTACGCAGGGGCAGTCGAGCAGTACTTC
TRBV5-1	NA	NA	TRBJ2-2	CASSLAGDGGELFF	TGCGCCAGCAGCTTGGCAGGGGATGGCGGGGAGCTGTTTTTT
TRBV19	NA	NA	TRBJ2-7	CASSSQTSFHEQYF	TGTGCCAGTAGTTCACAAACTAGTTTCCACGAGCAGTACTTC
TRBV5-8	NA	NA	TRBJ1-2	CASSPDRNYGYTF	TGTGCCAGCAGCCCGGACAGAAACTATGGCTACACCTTC
TRBV7-8	NA	NA	TRBJ2-1	CASSLSRNEQFF	TGTGCCAGCAGCCTAAGCAGGAATGAGCAGTTCTTC
TRBV27	few	NA	TRBJ1-2	CASSSAAFGGYTF	TGTGCCAGCAGTTCAGCGGCGTTCGGGGGCTACACCTTC
TRBV7-5	NA	NA	TRBJ2-2	CASSLPRNTGGLFF	TGTGCCAGCAGCTTGCCCAGGAACACCGGGGGGCTGTTTTTT
TRBV7-6	NA	TRBD2	TRBJ2-1	CASSPGLAVYNEQFF	TGTGCCAGCAGCCCTGGACTAGCGGTCTACAATGAGCAGTTCTTC
TRBV5-1	NA	NA	TRBJ1-3	CASSLEQGSNTIYF	TGCGCCAGCAGCTTAGAACAGGGTTCGAACACCATATATTTT
TRBV5-6	NA	NA	TRBJ1-2	CASSLGSNGYTF	TGTGCCAGCAGCTTGGGTTCGAATGGCTACACCTTC
TRBV7-9	few	NA	TRBJ2-7	CASSQGQSPTYEQYF	TGTGCCAGCAGCCAAGGACAGAGTCCAACCTACGAGCAGTACTTC
TRBV19	few	TRBD1	TRBJ2-7	CASRDQGQGAYEQYF	TGTGCCAGTAGGGACCAGGGACAGGGGGCTTACGAGCAGTACTTC
TRBV7-9	NA	TRBD1	TRBJ2-5	CASSYPDRAAGETQYF	TGTGCCAGCAGCTACCCCGACAGGGCGGCGGGAGAGACCCAGTACTTC
TRBV10-1	NA	NA	TRBJ1-1	CASSEWIIKLGQKNLMNTEAFF	TGCGCCAGCAGTGAGTGGATTATAAAATTAGGACAGAAGAATCTTATGAACACTGAAGCTTTCTTT
TRBV6-5	few	NA	TRBJ1-1	CASSLLSAGTEAFF	TGTGCCAGCAGTCTCCTATCCGCTGGGACTGAAGCTTTCTTT
TRBV18	NA	TRBD2	TRBJ2-2	CASSPGLAGVGGELFF	TGTGCCAGCTCACCTGGGCTAGCGGGAGTCGGCGGGGAGCTGTTTTTT
TRBV7-9	NA	NA	TRBJ2-3	CASSLGPKTDTQYF	TGTGCCAGCAGCTTAGGCCCCAAAACAGATACGCAGTATTTT
TRBV7-2	NA	NA	TRBJ2-1	CASSPDPSYNEQFF	TGTGCCAGCAGCCCAGACCCATCCTACAATGAGCAGTTCTTC
TRBV25-1	NA	TRBD1	TRBJ2-7	CASSRPGTGTYEQYF	TGTGCCAGCAGTCGCCCCGGGACAGGGACCTACGAGCAGTACTTC
TRBV12-5	NA	NA	TRBJ2-4	CASGLSPNLAKNIQYF	TGTGCTAGTGGTTTGTCCCCCAATTTAGCCAAAAACATTCAGTACTTC
TRBV4-2	NA	NA	TRBJ2-2	CASSQDRVSGELFF	TGTGCCAGCAGCCAAGATCGAGTTTCCGGGGAGCTGTTTTTT
TRBV5-4	once	NA	TRBJ2-1	CASSLSQYNEQFF	TGTGCCAGCAGCTTGTCCCAGTACAATGAGCAGTTCTTC
TRBV18	NA	TRBD1	TRBJ1-2	CASSPFGQDGYTF	TGTGCCAGCTCACCTTTTGGACAGGATGGCTACACCTTC